This T cell receptor beta chain was documented in a study of blood T cell repertoires in COVID-19. V lost 2 bases and J 5 bases, leaving 11 bases between the germline ends. CDR1 and CDR2 from the germline V gene are SGHRS and YFSETQ. CDR3 length: 13 residues. Sequencing used immunoSEQ multiplex PCR; TCRdb keeps in-frame clones, though not all of them. Altogether about 47,000 clones are present, approximately 86% being singletons, with the ten largest covering more than 2.5%. This clone was found a few times. This rearrangement joins TRBV5-1 to TRBJ2-7; D gene uncertain. The sample consisted of peripheral blood. The sequence was obtained from a man aged 45-65 years with active COVID-19. The DNA of the CDR3 is TGCGCCAGCAGCTTCGTGCCCCGCGACGAGCAGTACTTC. It specifies CASSFVPRDEQYF.